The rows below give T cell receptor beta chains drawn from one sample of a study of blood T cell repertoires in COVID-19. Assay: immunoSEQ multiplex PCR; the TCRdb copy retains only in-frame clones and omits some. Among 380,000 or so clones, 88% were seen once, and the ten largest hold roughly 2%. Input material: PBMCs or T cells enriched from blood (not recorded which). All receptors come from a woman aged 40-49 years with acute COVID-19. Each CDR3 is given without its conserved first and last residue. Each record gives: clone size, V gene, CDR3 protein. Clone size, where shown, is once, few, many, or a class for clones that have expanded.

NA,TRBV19,ASSMGTTNSPLH
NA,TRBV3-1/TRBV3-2,ASSQSGNTEAF
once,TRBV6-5,ATQLGDRGPYEQY
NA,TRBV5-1,ASSLGPSRSTGELF
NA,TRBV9,ASSVADRGSEKLF
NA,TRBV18,ASSPLGGSGEYEQY
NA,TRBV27,ASSSGQGGPPLH
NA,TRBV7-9,ASSTTRTVHNEQF
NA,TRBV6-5,ATQSEIKETQY
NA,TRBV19,ASSIEVKRGQSLYGYT
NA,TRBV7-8,ASSSYGRQGISYT
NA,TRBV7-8,ASRWKGNEKLF
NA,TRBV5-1,ASSLSTADYGYT
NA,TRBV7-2,ASSLRQGNQPQH
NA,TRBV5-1,ASSLLGTGANSPLH
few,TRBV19,ASSMLGGNAF
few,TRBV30,AWTIDRVGVSTEAF
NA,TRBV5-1,ASSLDSPYGYT
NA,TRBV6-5,ASAGGRAYEQY
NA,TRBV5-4,ASSTGTGRYEQY
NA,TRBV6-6,ASSWTSATYEQY
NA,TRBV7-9,ASSSWRADEQY
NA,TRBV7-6,ASSPLGGLLDTQY
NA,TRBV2,ASSERHTGGNTIY
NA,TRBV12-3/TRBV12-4,ASRRGIQETQY
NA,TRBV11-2,ASSLASGGHNEQF
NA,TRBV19,ASSIGTGESST
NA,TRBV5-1,ASSLAGQPADTQY
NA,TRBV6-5,ATRGGAGEKLF
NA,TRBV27,ASTPSGGQSHGYT
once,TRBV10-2,ASMETSGGLLEQY
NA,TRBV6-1,ASSEVAGQGFSNQPQH
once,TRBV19,ASSRTGGSYNSPLH
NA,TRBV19,ASSMGADEAF
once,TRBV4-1,ASSTSGASYNEQF
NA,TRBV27,ASSVLGTDTQY
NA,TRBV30,AWSVSKSGNTIY
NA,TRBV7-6,ASSFGGMSSYNEQF
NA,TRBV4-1,ASSLETTGWGPQH
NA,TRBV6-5,ASTLTGYEQY
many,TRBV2,ASRVTGGRSPLH
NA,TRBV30,ACIRGRGEQF
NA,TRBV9,ASSPRGAGGRGGPDTQY
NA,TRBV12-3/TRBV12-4,ASSPGQVGEAF
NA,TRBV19,ASSSQGNNSPLH
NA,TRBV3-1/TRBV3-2,ASSQGDRGEAF
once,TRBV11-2,ASSLDSGPLIYGYT
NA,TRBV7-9,ASSFGENYEQY
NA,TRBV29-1,SVEGRGYGYT
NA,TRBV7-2,ASGEDRRGRNGYT
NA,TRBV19,ASGGGRNQPQH
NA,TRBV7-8,ASSLAQEGKGGAF
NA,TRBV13,ASSSGDRDSPLH
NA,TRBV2,ASSERGGQPQH
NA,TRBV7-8,ASSFSTLGTENVQETQY
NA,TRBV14,ASSLGAGGYEQY
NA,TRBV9,ASSVVPGMAYGYT